This TCR beta chain was captured in a study of PD-1 blockade in classical Hodgkin lymphoma. Points from the study as a whole: Baseline TCR diversity was reportedly lower in newly diagnosed patients than healthy donors. Patients who responded completely had about the same baseline diversity as newly diagnosed patients.

Profiling relied on immunoSEQ multiplex PCR, and the TCRdb table lists in-frame clones only, not all of them. The sample lists approximately 84,000 clones; approximately 86% were seen once. Described time point: cycle 4 day 1 (C4D1), after more than 5 weeks of nivolumab. Every patient was affected by relapse after autologous stem cell transplantation, while exposure to brentuximab vedotin was not uniform. Patients' outcomes at their best amounted to complete response, partial response or progressive disease. On this clone itself: The antigen is not known.

The CDR3 is 15 residues long. V lost 0 bases, J lost 4 bases, and 2 bases stayed unmatched. CDR1 is SGDLS and CDR2 is YYNGEE in the germline V gene. The clonotype originates from a human donor with classical Hodgkin lymphoma. Sequences were derived from peripheral blood mononuclear cells (PBMCs), sampled before the fourth cycle of nivolumab. The chain links TRBV9 to TRBJ2-3; 10 bases line up with TRBD2. CDR3 sequence reads: CASSVDLAGADTQYF. Written as DNA, the CDR3 is TGTGCCAGCAGCGTAGATCTAGCGGGAGCAGATACGCAGTATTTT.